These T cell receptor beta chains were read from a single sample in a study of cytomegalovirus exposure and HLA in healthy donors. TCRdb's copy holds only in-frame clones and misses some; the assay was immunoSEQ multiplex PCR. Of around 250,000 clones in the sample, nearly 90% are singletons; the top ten hold 0.37%. Sequenced material: PBMCs. The receptors stem from a woman between 18 and 29 years old in good health and CMV-seronegative. The CDR3 runs from the conserved cysteine through the conserved F or W. Some rows mark clone size as missing; the rest say once, few, many or name a class of expanded clone.

j_gene: TRBJ2-2
abundance: NA
v_gene: TRBV5-1
CDR3aa: CASSWTGTWNTGELFF

j_gene: TRBJ2-2
abundance: NA
v_gene: TRBV6-4
CDR3aa: CASSEQAYTGELFF

j_gene: TRBJ2-7
abundance: once
v_gene: TRBV5-1
CDR3aa: CASSLGRYGEGHEQYF

j_gene: TRBJ1-3
abundance: NA
v_gene: TRBV5-1
CDR3aa: CASSLGDRALSGNTIYF

j_gene: TRBJ2-7
abundance: NA
v_gene: TRBV19
CDR3aa: CASSRRSGRTYEQYF

j_gene: TRBJ1-1
abundance: NA
v_gene: TRBV7-9
CDR3aa: CASSLDSRAEAFF

j_gene: TRBJ2-5
abundance: NA
v_gene: TRBV27
CDR3aa: CASSSDRVVETQYF

j_gene: TRBJ2-1
abundance: NA
v_gene: TRBV5-4
CDR3aa: CASSWDRGVYNEQFF

j_gene: TRBJ2-6
abundance: NA
v_gene: TRBV6-5
CDR3aa: CASRPQNSGANVLTF

j_gene: TRBJ2-1
abundance: few
v_gene: TRBV6-4
CDR3aa: CASSDSGGGVYNEQFF

j_gene: TRBJ2-6
abundance: NA
v_gene: TRBV11-2
CDR3aa: CASSLAAGANVLTF

j_gene: TRBJ1-4
abundance: NA
v_gene: TRBV9
CDR3aa: CASSVIQEEGEKLFF

j_gene: TRBJ1-1
abundance: NA
v_gene: TRBV7-3
CDR3aa: CASSSQGGNTEAFF

j_gene: TRBJ2-3
abundance: NA
v_gene: TRBV18
CDR3aa: CASSPPFQDTQYF

j_gene: TRBJ2-2
abundance: NA
v_gene: TRBV27
CDR3aa: CASSLSPGAGELFF

j_gene: TRBJ1-1
abundance: NA
v_gene: TRBV6-5
CDR3aa: CASSSRDRRAGAFF

j_gene: TRBJ2-1
abundance: once
v_gene: TRBV7-2
CDR3aa: CASSLGDWQEQFF

j_gene: TRBJ2-5
abundance: NA
v_gene: TRBV4-2
CDR3aa: CASSHELAGTQETQYF

j_gene: TRBJ1-5
abundance: NA
v_gene: TRBV19
CDR3aa: CASSRSGTGGGSNQPQHF

j_gene: TRBJ2-7
abundance: NA
v_gene: TRBV11-2
CDR3aa: CASSLDPRVGYEQYF

j_gene: TRBJ1-4
abundance: NA
v_gene: TRBV5-1
CDR3aa: CASSLSSTAEKLFF

j_gene: TRBJ2-5
abundance: NA
v_gene: TRBV7-8
CDR3aa: CASSLPGPGWETQYF

j_gene: TRBJ1-2
abundance: NA
v_gene: TRBV28
CDR3aa: CASSLGGAESYGYTF

j_gene: TRBJ2-4
abundance: NA
v_gene: TRBV30
CDR3aa: CAYTGFNKNIQYF

j_gene: TRBJ2-5
abundance: NA
v_gene: TRBV28
CDR3aa: CASSSEALRQETQYF

j_gene: TRBJ1-4
abundance: NA
v_gene: TRBV7-8
CDR3aa: CASSLGSGNEKLFF

j_gene: TRBJ2-6
abundance: NA
v_gene: TRBV7-9
CDR3aa: CASSLIAGGLSGANVLTF

j_gene: TRBJ1-2
abundance: NA
v_gene: TRBV29-1
CDR3aa: CSVEDLGQGPIYGYTF

j_gene: TRBJ2-5
abundance: NA
v_gene: TRBV6-5
CDR3aa: CASSYWHRSGETQYF

j_gene: TRBJ2-1
abundance: NA
v_gene: TRBV30
CDR3aa: CAWSFSGGSFNEQFF

j_gene: TRBJ2-5
abundance: NA
v_gene: TRBV4-3
CDR3aa: CASSQDLPGQGSGETQYF

j_gene: TRBJ2-3
abundance: NA
v_gene: TRBV5-6
CDR3aa: CASSRETGINTDTQYF

j_gene: TRBJ2-7
abundance: NA
v_gene: TRBV30
CDR3aa: CAWMRGTGTYEQYF

j_gene: TRBJ2-7
abundance: NA
v_gene: TRBV4-3
CDR3aa: CASSQSSETVSYEQYF

j_gene: TRBJ1-1
abundance: NA
v_gene: TRBV14
CDR3aa: CASSQGETEAFF

j_gene: TRBJ2-5
abundance: NA
v_gene: TRBV7-2
CDR3aa: CASSPRLVGETQYF

j_gene: TRBJ1-2
abundance: few
v_gene: TRBV28
CDR3aa: CASSSGQGHYGYTF

j_gene: TRBJ2-1
abundance: NA
v_gene: TRBV4-1
CDR3aa: CASSQDFLAGISSYNEQFF

j_gene: TRBJ2-5
abundance: NA
v_gene: TRBV19
CDR3aa: CASSIGHRGPQETQYF

j_gene: TRBJ2-1
abundance: NA
v_gene: TRBV30
CDR3aa: CAWSASWGGGYNEQFF

j_gene: TRBJ1-2
abundance: NA
v_gene: TRBV7-2
CDR3aa: CASSFTGGDNYGYTF

j_gene: TRBJ2-2
abundance: NA
v_gene: TRBV10-1
CDR3aa: CASSESVTGTGELFF

j_gene: TRBJ2-7
abundance: NA
v_gene: TRBV4-1
CDR3aa: CASSLANSGDEQYF

j_gene: TRBJ1-6
abundance: NA
v_gene: TRBV28
CDR3aa: CASKQTGGSPLHF

j_gene: TRBJ2-3
abundance: NA
v_gene: TRBV11-2
CDR3aa: CASSLASAGMTDTQYF